This TCR beta chain was sequenced for a study of cytomegalovirus exposure and HLA in healthy donors. Overall study findings and caveats: Three CMV-associated chains were confirmed in vitro to be specific for CMV antigens. Whilst most TCR sequences proved rare, a subset of public TCRs occurred across many donors. First-cohort TCR clusters were later found to tend to co-occur in the 120 or so validation repertoires.

This CDR3 is built from 14 residues. The germline gives CDR1 SGHTA, CDR2 FQGNSA. Unmatched junction bases numbered 8, after V lost 2 bases and J lost 11 bases. TCRdb's table, derived via immunoSEQ multiplex PCR, lists solely in-frame clones and lacks some. The table records 150,000 to 200,000 clones, approximately 88% of them present only once. On this clone: The antigen remains unidentified.

The specimen was PBMCs. The chain joins TRBV7-2 to TRBJ2-4; 8 nucleotides line up with TRBD1. The receptor's source is a man aged 18-30 years in good health and CMV-seropositive. The CDR3 DNA reads TGTGCCAGCAGCTTACTCGGACAGGGAGTGGTTCAGTACTTC. Protein sequence: CASSLLGQGVVQYF.